This TCR beta chain was captured in a study of blood T cell repertoires in COVID-19 (dated by TCRdb to the early 2020s). For context, the study as a whole: Samples from collaborators originated in the United States, Italy and Spain and spanned both the acute and convalescent phases of COVID-19. The samples were drawn from two sources: the first 160 participants of the ongoing ImmuneRACE study, and 1,000 to 1,500 subjects contributed by 6 global collaborators. A de-identified subject ID, COVID-19 status, age in years and sex were almost always included in the sample metadata. The material from the prospective study consisted of cDNA or gDNA derived from T cells, B-cell-depleted T cells, or PBMCs. Where HLA class I and class II types were available, the types were taken from metadata supplied by the sample provider, not from assay-based typing. The repertoires were made available in a free public database intended to serve as a resource for research on the immune response to SARS-CoV-2. Subjects who had been exposed to COVID-19, were actively infected with it, or had recovered from it provided the deeply sampled blood TCRbeta repertoires that made up the dataset. The paper's findings and limits, for the study overall: Clinical and demographic metadata were provided uncurated, with the amount varying by source and participant.

About this clone itself: Its antigen remains undetermined. The record has no base qualities; no much larger clone is one base away.

V is pruned by 1 base and J by 6 bases, leaving 6 bases of the junction without a gene match. Based on the germline V gene, the CDR1 and CDR2 sequences are MDHEN and SYDVKM. The CDR3 has 17 amino acids, counting the end cysteine and phenylalanine. Only the CDR3 DNA is retained, 51 bases long and in frame from the first base. Each collaborating institution followed its own protocols to collect whole blood in K2EDTA tubes. For TCRbeta analysis, collaborators shipped samples as frozen whole blood, isolated PBMCs, or DNA extracted from either of those sample types. TCRbeta CDR3 regions were amplified from genomic DNA using the immunoSEQ Assay, a bias-controlled multiplex PCR. The paper's data handling went like this. Within the assay, amplification of reference gene primers was used to estimate how many nucleated cells each sample contained. To quantify the absolute abundance of each unique TCRbeta CDR3 rearrangement, sequence reads were collapsed and filtered. For each sample, productive Simpson clonality was calculated as the square root of Simpson's diversity index over productive rearrangements. In TCRdb, the immuneACCESS table is reduced to in-frame sequences with V and J assigned. These tables do not hold every clone; where another copy was compared, an unresolved V gene accounts for under half, and the others remain unexplained. That table gives V, J and clone size, and the DNA gave D and trimming. The sample table contains approximately 190,000 clones; only one count was recorded for around 89% of them. 6% of the sample is held by the ten biggest clonotypes.

The V gene is TRBV28 and the J gene is TRBJ2-2, and TRBD2 aligns with 12 junction nucleotides. The specimen was peripheral blood. The source of this sequence is a man aged 35-49 years with active or convalescent COVID-19. The nucleotide sequence reads as follows: TGTGCCAGCAGTTTATTAGGACTAGCGGGATCGGCCGGGGAGCTGTTTTTT. Protein translation: CASSLLGLAGSAGELFF.